The source of this T cell receptor (beta chain) is a study of Graves' ophthalmopathy and Graves' hyperthyroidism. RNA transcripts were the source from which TCR beta CDR3 regions were amplified. Second-round multiplex PCR came after first-round RT-PCR with HTBI primers. MiXCR was run by TCRdb on the multiplex PCR reads, yielding one entry per CDR3 protein. The sample lists roughly 220,000 distinct CDR3 sequences, 45% occurring once. The germline CDR1 and CDR2 sequences are MNHNY and SVGAGI (reference sequence). This CDR3 contains 13 residues. The V end lost 6 bases, the J end lost 7 bases, and 13 bases lay between the germline ends. This clonotype was observed a handful of times.

The receptor was isolated from an adult man with Graves' ophthalmopathy. V is TRBV6-6 and J is TRBJ1-5, with D possibly being TRBD1 (6 bases). Material: peripheral blood. The CDR3 coding sequence is TGTGCCAGCAGCCCAGGGGAGAGCCAGCCCCAGCATTTT. Translating it yields CASSPGESQPQHF.